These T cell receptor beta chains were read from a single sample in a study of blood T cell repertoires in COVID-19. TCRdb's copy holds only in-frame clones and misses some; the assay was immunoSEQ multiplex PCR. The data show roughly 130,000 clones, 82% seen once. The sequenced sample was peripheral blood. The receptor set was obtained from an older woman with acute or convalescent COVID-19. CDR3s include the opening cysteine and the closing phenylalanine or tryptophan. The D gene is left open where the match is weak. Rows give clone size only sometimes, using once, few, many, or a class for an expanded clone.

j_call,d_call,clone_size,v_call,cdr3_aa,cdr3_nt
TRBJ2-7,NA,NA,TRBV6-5,CASSIQVFSAYEQYF,TGTGCCAGCAGTATACAGGTCTTCTCCGCCTACGAGCAGTACTTC
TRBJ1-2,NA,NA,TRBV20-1,CSAPTRRGYTF,TGCAGTGCTCCCACCCGTCGGGGCTACACCTTC
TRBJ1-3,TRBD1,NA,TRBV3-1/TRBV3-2,CASSQGQGANGNTIYF,TGTGCCAGCAGCCAAGGACAGGGGGCAAATGGAAACACCATATATTTT
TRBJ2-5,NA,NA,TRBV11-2,CASSLGDRYQETQYF,TGTGCCAGCAGCTTAGGCGACAGGTACCAAGAGACCCAGTACTTC
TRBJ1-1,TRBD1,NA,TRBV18,CASSTTGTDTEAFF,TGTGCCAGCTCAACGACAGGGACGGACACTGAAGCTTTCTTT
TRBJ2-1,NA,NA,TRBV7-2,CASSLVAKYNEQFF,TGTGCCAGCAGCTTAGTAGCGAAATACAATGAGCAGTTCTTC
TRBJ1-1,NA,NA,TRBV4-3,CASSQDLGGTEAFF,TGCGCCAGCAGCCAAGATCTCGGGGGCACTGAAGCTTTCTTT
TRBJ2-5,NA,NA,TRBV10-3,CAISESSSPEETQYF,TGTGCCATCAGTGAGTCTTCAAGCCCGGAAGAGACCCAGTACTTC
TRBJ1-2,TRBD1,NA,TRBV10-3,CAISEMGQGSTNYGYTF,TGTGCCATCAGTGAAATGGGACAGGGGAGTACGAACTATGGCTACACCTTC
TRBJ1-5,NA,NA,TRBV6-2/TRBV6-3,CASSSDRSNQPQHF,TGTGCCAGCAGCTCGGACAGAAGCAATCAGCCCCAGCATTTT
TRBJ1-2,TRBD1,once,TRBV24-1,CATSDRGQGSGYTF,TGTGCCACCAGTGACAGGGGACAGGGTAGCGGCTACACCTTC
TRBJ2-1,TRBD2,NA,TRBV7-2,CASSPGSGGEQFF,TGTGCCAGCAGCCCCGGTAGCGGGGGGGAGCAGTTCTTC
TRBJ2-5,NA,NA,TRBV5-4,CASSLASSLETQYF,TGTGCCAGCAGCTTGGCCTCTAGCCTGGAGACCCAGTACTTC
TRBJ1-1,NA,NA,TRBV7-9,CASSLIRWGENTEAFF,TGTGCCAGCAGCTTGATTAGGTGGGGCGAGAACACTGAAGCTTTCTTT
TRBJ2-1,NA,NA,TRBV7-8,CASSLGGSAYNEQFF,TGTGCCAGCAGCTTAGGTGGTAGCGCCTACAATGAGCAGTTCTTC
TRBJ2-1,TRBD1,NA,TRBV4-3,CASSGWTGPGNEQFF,TGCGCCAGCAGCGGTTGGACAGGCCCCGGCAATGAGCAGTTCTTC
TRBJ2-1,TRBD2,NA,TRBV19,CASNRLAGVDYNEQFF,TGTGCCAGTAACAGACTAGCGGGGGTTGATTACAATGAGCAGTTCTTC
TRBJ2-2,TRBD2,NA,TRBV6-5,CASRGGYTGELFF,TGTGCCAGTCGGGGGGGATACACCGGGGAGCTGTTTTTT
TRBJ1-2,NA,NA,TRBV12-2,CAGGRRVYYGYTF,TGTGCAGGAGGTCGGAGGGTATACTATGGCTACACCTTC
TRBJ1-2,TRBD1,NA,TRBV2,CASSEGRGLGGYTF,TGTGCCAGCAGTGAAGGCAGGGGGCTTGGGGGCTACACCTTC
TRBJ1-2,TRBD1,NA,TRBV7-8,CASSFSGGGQGRTDGYTF,TGTGCCAGCAGCTTCAGCGGAGGGGGACAGGGGAGAACGGATGGCTACACCTTC
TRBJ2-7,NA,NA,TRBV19,CASSPQGTSYEQYF,TGTGCCAGTAGTCCTCAGGGTACCTCCTACGAGCAGTACTTC
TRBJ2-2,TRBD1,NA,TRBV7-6,CASSYYKYRGRTGELFF,TGTGCCAGCAGCTATTACAAGTACAGGGGGCGAACCGGGGAGCTGTTTTTT
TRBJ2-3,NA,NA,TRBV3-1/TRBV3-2,CASSQGIWGTDTQYF,TGTGCCAGCAGTCAGGGGATTTGGGGCACAGATACGCAGTATTTT
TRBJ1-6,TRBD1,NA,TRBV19,CATVGGQGYNSPLHF,TGTGCCACTGTAGGGGGACAGGGTTATAATTCACCCCTCCACTTT
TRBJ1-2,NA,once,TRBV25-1,CASSEPGKSYGYTF,TGTGCCAGCAGTGAGCCAGGGAAATCCTATGGCTACACCTTC
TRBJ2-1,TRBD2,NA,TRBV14,CASSQWSMGLAVYNEQFF,TGTGCCAGCAGCCAGTGGTCGATGGGACTAGCGGTGTACAATGAGCAGTTCTTC
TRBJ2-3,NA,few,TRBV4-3,CASSQASQGSTDTQYF,TGCGCCAGCAGCCAAGCATCGCAGGGAAGCACAGATACGCAGTATTTT
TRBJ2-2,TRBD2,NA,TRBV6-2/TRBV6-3,CASSYSDSGGANTGELFF,TGTGCCAGCAGTTACTCGGATAGCGGGGGCGCTAACACCGGGGAGCTGTTTTTT
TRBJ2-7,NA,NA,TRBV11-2,CASSAGVYEQYF,TGTGCCAGCAGCGCAGGGGTCTACGAGCAGTACTTC
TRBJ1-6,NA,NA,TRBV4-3,CASSPNRADNSPLHF,TGCGCCAGCAGCCCCAACAGGGCAGATAATTCACCCCTCCACTTT
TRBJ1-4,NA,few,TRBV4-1,CASSQVRGANEKLFF,TGCGCCAGCAGCCAAGTCAGGGGAGCTAATGAAAAACTGTTTTTT
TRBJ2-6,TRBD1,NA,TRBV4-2,CASSQDGTGNSGANVLTF,TGTGCCAGCAGCCAAGATGGGACAGGGAACTCTGGGGCCAACGTCCTGACTTTC
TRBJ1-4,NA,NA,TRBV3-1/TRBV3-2,CASSLQGTGKLFF,TGTGCCAGCAGCCTCCAGGGGACGGGAAAACTGTTTTTT
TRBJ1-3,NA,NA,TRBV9,CASSLTDLSGNTIYF,TGTGCCAGCAGCTTGACAGACCTCTCTGGAAACACCATATATTTT
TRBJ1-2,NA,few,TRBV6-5,CASSYSPGLANYGYTF,TGTGCCAGCAGTTACTCGCCGGGGTTAGCTAACTATGGCTACACCTTC
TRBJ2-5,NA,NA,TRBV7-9,CASSYRGGGETQYF,TGTGCCAGCAGCTATAGGGGGGGTGGAGAGACCCAGTACTTC
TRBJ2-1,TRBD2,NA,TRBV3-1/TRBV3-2,CASSLAGEVNEQFF,TGTGCCAGCAGCCTAGCGGGGGAGGTCAATGAGCAGTTCTTC
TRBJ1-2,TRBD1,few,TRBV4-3,CASSQDPGQGYGYTF,TGCGCCAGCAGCCAAGATCCGGGACAGGGCTATGGCTACACCTTC
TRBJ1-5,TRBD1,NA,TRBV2,CASAGQGGYNQPQHF,TGTGCCAGCGCTGGACAGGGGGGTTACAATCAGCCCCAGCATTTT
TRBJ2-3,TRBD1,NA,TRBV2,CASSRTGRTDTQYF,TGTGCCAGCAGTAGGACAGGGCGCACAGATACGCAGTATTTT
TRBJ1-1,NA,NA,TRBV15,CATSRDRTEAFF,TGTGCCACCAGCAGAGACCGCACTGAAGCTTTCTTT
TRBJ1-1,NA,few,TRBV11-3,CASSSRDTKAFF,TGTGCCAGCAGCTCCCGGGACACAAAAGCTTTCTTT
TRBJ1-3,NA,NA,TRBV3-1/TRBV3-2,CASSPLGNTIYF,TGTGCCAGCAGCCCCCTCGGAAACACCATATATTTT
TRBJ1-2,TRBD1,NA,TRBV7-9,CASTPPGTGYGYTF,TGTGCCAGCACCCCCCCCGGGACAGGTTATGGCTACACCTTC
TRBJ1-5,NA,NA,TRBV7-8,CASSLRSGVNQPQHF,TGTGCCAGCAGCTTAAGGTCAGGGGTCAATCAGCCCCAGCATTTT
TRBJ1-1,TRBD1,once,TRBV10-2,CASSDPRGEAFF,TGCGCCAGCAGTGACCCCAGGGGGGAAGCTTTCTTT
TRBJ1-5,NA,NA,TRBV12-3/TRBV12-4,CATTSYRDQPQHF,TGTGCCACAACCTCCTACAGGGATCAGCCCCAGCATTTT
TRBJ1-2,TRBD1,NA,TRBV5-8,CASSTGTGTGYGYTF,TGTGCCAGCAGCACCGGGACAGGGACGGGATATGGCTACACCTTC
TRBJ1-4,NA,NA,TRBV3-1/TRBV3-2,CASSQGPTRNEKLFF,TGTGCCAGCAGCCAAGGCCCCACTCGGAATGAAAAACTGTTTTTT
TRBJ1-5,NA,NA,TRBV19,CASRSGGNNQPQHF,TGTGCCAGTCGGTCGGGGGGAAACAATCAGCCCCAGCATTTT